The 24 T cell receptor beta chains given below trace back to one sample, sequenced in a study of T cells in Graves' hyperthyroidism and ophthalmopathy. TCR beta CDR3 sequences were amplified from RNA transcripts. During a first-round RT-PCR of the TCR CDR3, the HTBI primer set was used. Each CDR3 protein is one row after TCRdb ran MiXCR on the multiplex PCR reads. Of over 700,000 distinct CDR3 sequences in the sample, 38% were seen once. Sample: blood. The receptor source for this set is a man aged 18 to 29 with Graves' hyperthyroidism.

Remarks on this clonotype: This may stem from a read error, because a much larger clone lies one nucleotide away. J is TRBJ1-2 and V is TRBV7-2; D gene uncertain. The V gene's germline CDR1 is SGHTA and CDR2 FQGNSA. This CDR3 spans 14 amino acids. V gave up 6 bases and J gave up 2 bases, with 13 bases separating them. CDR3 amino acids: CASSSHKGNYGYTF. CDR3 bases: TGTGCCAGCAGTTCCCACAAGGGAAACTATGGCTACACCTTC.

The chain carries TRBV10-3 and TRBJ2-7; maybe TRBD2 (7 bases). Per the germline V gene, CDR1 is ENHRY and CDR2 is SYGVKD. With 8 bases removed from V and 0 bases from J, the gap between germline ends came to 14 bases. The CDR3 sequence is 14 residues long. CDR3 coding DNA: TGTGCCATCCGAGGCGGGGGCGTCTCCTACGAGCAGTACTTC. Translated, it gives CAIRGGGVSYEQYF.

The chain couples TRBV10-3 to TRBJ1-5; D perhaps matches TRBD1 (6 bases). This CDR3 region has 13 residues. Germline V gene data show CDR1 as ENHRY and CDR2 as SYGVKD. The chain's CDR3 is CALGGGGNQPQHF. The CDR3 DNA reads as TGTGCTTTGGGAGGGGGTGGCAATCAGCCCCAGCATTTT.

Notes on this clonotype: A read error is possible here, since a much larger clone lies one base away. The chain uses TRBV20-1 and TRBJ1-1, with D unresolved. V was clipped by 3 bases and J by 1 base, with 9 bases between them. Germline CDR1 DFQATT, CDR2 SNEGSKA (reference sequence). This CDR3 contains 13 residues. The CDR3 nucleotides are TGCAGTGCTAGTGAGGGCAGGAACACTGAAGCTTTCTTT. Residues: CSASEGRNTEAFF.

This clonotype was counted ten times or more. The chain carries TRBV7-2 and TRBJ1-2, with 8 bases matching TRBD1. The V and J ends lost 7 bases and 5 bases, in that order; junction bases with no gene match: 12. From germline, CDR1 is SGHTA and CDR2 FQGNSA. The length of the CDR3 is 15 residues. The CDR3, as DNA: TGTGCCAGCATCACAACAGGGACAGGCTATTATGGCTACACCTTC. This sequence encodes CASITTGTGYYGYTF. Full variable domain (outside the CDR3, taken from reference TRBV7-2 and TRBJ1-2): GAGVSQSPSNKVTEKGKDVELRCDPISGHTALYWYRQSLGQGLEFLIYFQGNSAPDKSGLPSDRFSAERTGGSVSTLTIQRTQQEDSAVYLCASITTGTGYYGYTFGSGTRLTVV.

The V call is TRBV7-9, the J call TRBJ2-7; D remains ambiguous. The J call may be incorrect, as the DNA end agrees better with TRBJ2-1. The CDR3 has 13 residues. Germline V gene lookup returns CDR1 SEHNR and CDR2 FQNEAQ (reference sequence). CDR3 DNA: TGTGCCAGCAGTGCTGTTCAGGCTAGTGAGCAGTTCTTC. It specifies CASSAVQASEQFF.

The J gene is TRBJ2-1, the V gene TRBV7-2, with a possible D match to TRBD2 (6 bases). Deletions cut 4 bases from V and 0 bases from J, with 7 bases between. Germline CDR1 reads SGHTA; CDR2 reads FQGNSA. This CDR3 region has 14 residues. CDR3 sequence (DNA): TGTGCCAGCAGCTCGACTAGCTCCTACAATGAGCAGTTCTTC. It translates to CASSSTSSYNEQFF.

CDR3 sequence (DNA): TGTGCCAGCAGCCAGCGTGGAGGAGAGACCCAGTACTTC. Protein product: CASSQRGGETQYF. The chain has TRBV9 and TRBJ2-5; D may be TRBD2 (5 bases). The CDR3 spans 13 residues. Trimming shortened V by 4 bases and J by 4 bases, and 11 bases separated the two germline ends. The germline CDR1 and CDR2 sequences are SGDLS and YYNGEE.

The chain has TRBV12-3 or TRBV12-4 and TRBJ1-2; no reliable D call. The CDR3 consists of 14 residues. The ends were cut back, 9 bases at V and 1 base at J, with 15 bases in the middle. This chain's CDR3 is CASTPLNVNYGYTF. For the CDR3, the DNA is TGTGCCAGTACGCCCCTCAACGTTAACTATGGCTACACCTTC.

This clonotype was seen at least ten times. The chain uses TRBV10-3 and TRBJ2-2, with a tentative D call TRBD2 (5 bases). The length of the CDR3 is 15 residues. Germline V gene lookup returns CDR1 ENHRY and CDR2 SYGVKD. Trimming cost V 10 bases and J 0 bases, with 15 bases left between them. CDR3 DNA: TGTGCCACCTCAGCGGTAGGCCCGAACACCGGGGAGCTGTTTTTT. Translated, it gives CATSAVGPNTGELFF.

The chain combines TRBV9 with TRBJ1-1; D gene uncertain. The CDR3 extends over 14 amino acids. Germline values: CDR1 SGDLS, CDR2 YYNGEE. V lost 0 bases to trimming and J lost 4 bases, with 10 bases between them. Written as DNA, the CDR3 is TGTGCCAGCAGCGTAGCAATTCCTGGCACTGAAGCTTTCTTT. As protein: CASSVAIPGTEAFF. Using reference TRBV9 and TRBJ1-1 for the parts outside the CDR3, the full variable domain is DSGVTQTPKHLITATGQRVTLRCSPRSGDLSVYWYQQSLDQGLQFLIQYYNGEERAKGNILERFSAQQFPDLHSELNLSSLELGDSALYFCASSVAIPGTEAFFGQGTRLTVV.

This clonotype was counted ten times or more. V usage is TRBV5-6 and J usage is TRBJ2-5, with unresolved D. There are 14 residues in the CDR3. Between the trimmed V and J ends, which lost 4 bases and 1 base, there was a span of 11 bases. Germline V CDR1 and CDR2: SGHDT, YYEEEE. The DNA for the CDR3 is TGTGCCAGCAGCCCAGGAATCTTCCAAGAGACCCAGTACTTC. It codes for CASSPGIFQETQYF.

The table lists this clonotype with many counts. V and J are TRBV25-1 and TRBJ2-7; unclear D gene. Germline assignment: CDR1 MGHDK and CDR2 SYGVNS. V was pared by 2 bases and J by 3 bases, with 8 bases between. The length of the CDR3 is 13 residues. The CDR3 here is CASSENGFYEQYF. CDR3 nucleotide sequence: TGTGCCAGCAGTGAAAACGGGTTCTACGAGCAGTACTTC.

J is TRBJ2-7 and V is TRBV7-2; maybe TRBD1 (5 bases). In germline, CDR1 is SGHTA, CDR2 FQGNSA. The CDR3 consists of 16 residues. Trimming stripped 5 bases from V and 1 base from J, with 18 bases between. DNA of the CDR3: TGTGCCAGCAGCCCCTGGGCAGGGAAAGGATCCTACGAGCAGTACTTC. It translates to CASSPWAGKGSYEQYF.

The V and J genes are TRBV20-1 and TRBJ2-5; tentatively, D is TRBD2 (6 bases). Deletions cut 3 bases from V and 6 bases from J, with 11 bases between. The CDR3 is made up of 12 amino acids. Germline assignment: CDR1 DFQATT and CDR2 SNEGSKA (reference sequence). CDR3 nucleotides: TGCAGTGCTAGGGAGGGAGGAAAGACCCAGTACTTC. Translating gives CSAREGGKTQYF.

This clonotype has only a few counts. The V and J genes are TRBV13 and TRBJ2-2; 9 nucleotides align to TRBD2. The CDR3 length is 14 residues. Germline CDR1 is PRHDT and CDR2 is FYEKMQ (reference sequence). The ends lost 3 bases at V and 7 bases at J; junction bases unmatched: 3. CDR3 loop: CASSLSGRIGELFF. DNA for the CDR3: TGTGCCAGCAGCTTGAGCGGGAGGATCGGGGAGCTGTTTTTT.

In its sample, this clonotype was seen a few times. The chain has TRBV6-5 and TRBJ1-2; 8 bases line up with TRBD1. Germline-derived CDR1 and CDR2 are MNHEY and SVGAGI. The CDR3 covers 15 residues. Losses at the gene ends were 0 bases for V and 2 bases for J; bases not matched to a gene: 2. This chain's CDR3 is CASSYSRTGNYGYTF. CDR3 coding DNA: TGTGCCAGCAGTTACTCCCGGACAGGGAACTATGGCTACACCTTC.

This clonotype was seen once. The chain is built from TRBV7-2 and TRBJ2-2; TRBD1 is a possible D gene (6 bases). Germline CDR1 reads SGHTA; CDR2 reads FQGNSA. V lost 3 bases, J lost 7 bases, and 12 bases lay in between. The length of the CDR3 is 14 residues. CDR3 coding DNA: TGTGCCAGCAGCTTCAGGGGTTCGGGCGGGGAGCTGTTTTTT. This encodes CASSFRGSGGELFF.

The J gene is TRBJ2-7, the V gene TRBV29-1; TRBD1 might be the D (6 bases). The CDR3 contains 13 residues. Germline loops: CDR1 SQVTM, CDR2 ANQGSEA. V was shortened by 8 bases and J by 0 bases, with 14 bases between the two germline ends. Here the CDR3 DNA reads TGCAGCTCACCGGGGACATCCTCCTACGAGCAGTACTTC. It translates to CSSPGTSSYEQYF.

This clonotype came up a few times. CDR3 protein: CATDRGHGTEAFF. In DNA, the CDR3 is TGTGCCACAGACAGGGGGCATGGCACTGAAGCTTTCTTT. The V call is TRBV13, the J call TRBJ1-1; TRBD1 agrees at 10 bases. Trimming cost V 10 bases and J 4 bases; bases outside gene matches: 6. Germline CDR1 is PRHDT and CDR2 is FYEKMQ (reference sequence). The CDR3 has 13 residues. The complete variable domain, with remaining parts taken from reference TRBV13 and TRBJ1-1, reads AAGVIQSPRHLIKEKRETATLKCYPIPRHDTVYWYQQGPGQDPQFLISFYEKMQSDKGSIPDRFSAQQFSDYHSELNMSSLELGDSALYFCATDRGHGTEAFFGQGTRLTVV.

V is TRBV20-1 and J is TRBJ2-7; 9 nucleotides match TRBD2. Germline V gene data show CDR1 as DFQATT and CDR2 as SNEGSKA (reference sequence). Germline trimming cut 6 bases from V and 3 bases from J; bases unmatched to any gene: 6. The CDR3 sequence is 13 residues long. The CDR3 sequence: CSATRLADYEQYF. The CDR3 DNA is TGCAGTGCCACGAGACTAGCGGACTACGAGCAGTACTTC.

This clonotype was observed many times. V and J are TRBV5-1 and TRBJ2-7; the D is unclear. This CDR3 spans 13 amino acids. V was shortened by 3 bases and J by 2 bases, with 9 bases between the two germline ends. Looked up from germline, CDR1 is SGHRS and CDR2 is YFSETQ. The CDR3 here is CASSSSNAYEQYF. CDR3 bases: TGCGCCAGCAGCTCCTCTAATGCCTACGAGCAGTACTTC.

This clonotype has a handful of counts. The chain employs TRBV4-2 and TRBJ2-7; D is perhaps TRBD2 (6 bases). Germline V gene sequence: CDR1 LGHNA, CDR2 YNFKEQ. V lost 1 base to trimming and J lost 2 bases, with 12 bases between them. The CDR3 has 15 amino acids. The CDR3 DNA reads as TGTGCCAGCAGCCAAGGGGTTAGCGGTACCTACGAGCAGTACTTC. Translation gives CASSQGVSGTYEQYF.

A word on this clonotype: A much larger clone differs from this one at a single base, so this may be a read error. The chain recombines TRBV2 with TRBJ1-1; no definite D call. CDR3 length: 15 amino acids. Germline CDR1 is SNHLY and CDR2 is FYNNEI. CDR3 sequence reads: CAGSEAETANTEAFF. The CDR3 DNA is TGTGCCGGCAGTGAAGCCGAGACGGCGAACACTGAAGCTTTCTTT. The variable domain in full, with the rest retrieved from reference TRBV2 and TRBJ1-1, is EPEVTQTPSHQVTQMGQEVILRCVPISNHLYFYWYRQILGQKVEFLVSFYNNEISEKSEIFDDQFSVERPDGSNFTLKIRSTKLEDSAMYFCAGSEAETANTEAFFGQGTRLTVV.